A single count supports the clone carrying this T cell receptor beta chain. Other nucleotide sequences in the sample specify the same CDR3. This specimen belongs to a study of blood T cell repertoires in COVID-19. V lost 6 bases, J lost 2 bases, and 8 bases lay in between. Germline V gene data show CDR1 as SNHLY and CDR2 as FYNNEI. CDR3 length: 13 amino acids. In the original workflow: Quantification of nucleated cells was approximated via reference gene primer amplification. Libraries were prepared by immunoSEQ multiplex PCR; TCRdb keeps only in-frame clonotypes and omits some of them. The V and J calls and clone size are taken from that table; D and trimming were inferred from the DNA. The table includes roughly 150,000 clones, over 80% detected once.

The TCR sequence derives from a woman of 80 years or more with active or convalescent COVID-19. The source material was peripheral blood. The genes are TRBV2 and TRBJ1-5, with D perhaps matching TRBD1 (5 bases). The CDR3 region is CASRGQGNQPQHF. The CDR3 DNA reads TGTGCCAGCAGGGGGCAAGGCAATCAGCCCCAGCATTTT.